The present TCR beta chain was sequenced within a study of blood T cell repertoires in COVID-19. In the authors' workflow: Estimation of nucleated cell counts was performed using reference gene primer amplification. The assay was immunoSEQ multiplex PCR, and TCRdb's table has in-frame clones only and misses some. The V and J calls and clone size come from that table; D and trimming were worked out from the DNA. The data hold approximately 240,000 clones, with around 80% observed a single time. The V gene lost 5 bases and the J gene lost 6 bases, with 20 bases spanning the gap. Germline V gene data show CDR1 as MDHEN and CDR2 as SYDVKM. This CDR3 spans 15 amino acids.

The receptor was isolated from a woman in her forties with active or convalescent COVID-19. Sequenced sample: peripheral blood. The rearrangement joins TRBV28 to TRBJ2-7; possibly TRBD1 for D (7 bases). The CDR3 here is CASSNVGKQGGEQYF. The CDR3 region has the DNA TGTGCCAGCAGTAACGTGGGGAAGCAGGGGGGCGAGCAGTACTTC.